This TCR beta chain was recorded in a study of cytomegalovirus exposure and HLA in healthy donors. With 60 Vbeta and 13 Jbeta primers, the PCR was carried out. Original processing notes: Roughly 10 million shared chains were among roughly 81 million unique TCR beta chains counted in a later analysis. Sequenced by immunoSEQ multiplex PCR; TCRdb stores in-frame clones only, minus some. V and J calls and clone size follow that table, whereas D and trimming were derived from the DNA. The sample lists fewer than 120,000 clones, nearly 80% seen once, with roughly 1.2% in the top ten. This clone was seen a single time. Its cognate antigen is unknown. This CDR3 contains 15 residues. Germline V gives CDR1 MDHEN, CDR2 SYDVKM. V was trimmed by 5 bases and J by 2 bases, leaving 16 bases between them. Study conclusions and caveats: V- and J-gene trimming in TCR beta was tied to a missense DCLRE1C variant by an analysis performed later. There were about 160 TCR beta chains listed as cytomegalovirus-associated. A later analysis by the authors found several of the most significant clusters apparently linked to common viral pathogens.

The receptor's source is a woman aged 30 to 39 in good health and CMV-seronegative. Sequencing was done on a sample of PBMCs. The J gene is TRBJ2-7, the V gene TRBV28, with D possibly being TRBD1 (6 bases). CDR3 in amino acids: CASSLAHRATYEQYF. The CDR3 region has the DNA TGTGCCAGCAGTCTCGCCCACAGGGCGACCTACGAGCAGTACTTC.